The 20 T cell receptor beta chains in this list originate from one sample, sequenced in a study of shared clonotypes between healthy human individuals. Profiling relied on immunoSEQ multiplex PCR, and the TCRdb table lists in-frame clones only, not all of them. The repertoire includes over 2 million clones, roughly 94% of them detected once, and approximately 1.2% sits in the top ten. Naive CD8 isolation took CD45RO-negative cells positively selected for CCR7 and excluded terminally differentiated effector memory CD45RA+ cells. Material for sequencing was naive CD8+ T cells sorted from blood. These receptors all come from a man in his late teens or twenties in good health.

Points on this clone: Other DNA sequences of this sample code for an identical CDR3. CDR3 sequence (DNA): TGTGCCAGCAGCTGGGGGCTCGCGGGAGGGCCCAATGAGCAGTTCTTC. Translating it yields CASSWGLAGGPNEQFF. The chain links TRBV11-3 to TRBJ2-1, with 9 bases identical to TRBD2. Germline V gene sequence: CDR1 SGHNT, CDR2 YENEEA. The V and J ends lost 4 bases and 6 bases, in that order; junction bases with no gene match: 10. This CDR3 comprises 16 residues. The whole variable domain, remainder taken from reference TRBV11-3 and TRBJ2-1, is EAGVVQSPRYKIIEKKQPVAFWCNPISGHNTLYWYLQNLGQGPELLIRYENEEAVDDSQLPKDRFSAERLKGVDSTLKIQPAELGDSAVYLCASSWGLAGGPNEQFFGPGTRLTVL.

The chain links TRBV6-6 to TRBJ1-1; no clear D gene. V gave up 5 bases and J gave up 2 bases, with 12 bases separating them. This CDR3 is 14 amino acids long. From germline, CDR1 is MNHNY and CDR2 SVGAGI (reference sequence). The CDR3 region has the DNA TGTGCCAGCAGTCTTAGGACGGATAACACTGAAGCTTTCTTT. Its protein product is CASSLRTDNTEAFF.

The V call is TRBV7-2, the J call TRBJ2-3; no clear D. V lost 1 base and J 1 base, leaving 9 bases between the germline ends. Germline V gene lookup returns CDR1 SGHTA and CDR2 FQGNSA. The CDR3 runs 15 residues. In nucleotides, the CDR3 is TGTGCCAGCAGCTTAGTAACGTGGGGCACAGATACGCAGTATTTT. This encodes CASSLVTWGTDTQYF.

Comments on this clone: Other DNA variants within this sample encode the same CDR3. The chain carries TRBV19 and TRBJ2-1; D call uncertain. Looked up from germline, CDR1 is LNHDA and CDR2 is SQIVND (reference sequence). V was shortened by 3 bases and J by 7 bases, with 7 bases between the two germline ends. The CDR3 loop spans 12 amino acids. CDR3 in amino acids: CASSIKGNEQFF. CDR3 DNA sequence: TGTGCCAGTAGTATTAAGGGTAATGAGCAGTTCTTC.

The chain uses TRBV5-1 and TRBJ1-4, with 9 bases identical to TRBD1. Germline trimming cut 6 bases from V and 0 bases from J; bases unmatched to any gene: 6. The CDR3 is made up of 16 amino acids. The V gene's germline CDR1 is SGHRS and CDR2 YFSETQ. The CDR3 DNA is TGCGCCAGCACCGGGACAGGGACCACAACTAATGAAAAACTGTTTTTT. This codes for CASTGTGTTTNEKLFF.

The chain links TRBV5-6 to TRBJ2-1, with D maybe TRBD1 (7 bases). CDR3 length equals 14 residues. The germline V and J ends were trimmed by 5 bases and 8 bases, with 17 bases remaining between them. Germline V CDR1 and CDR2: SGHDT, YYEEEE. The CDR3 here is CASREGAGFDEQFF. The CDR3 DNA is TGTGCCAGCAGGGAGGGGGCAGGGTTCGATGAGCAGTTCTTC.

This clone was seen just once. The chain carries TRBV5-4 and TRBJ1-1, with D unclear. Trimming pared 4 bases from V and 2 bases from J, leaving 9 bases between. CDR1 is SGHNT, CDR2 YYREEE, per germline (reference sequence). The CDR3 totals 13 residues. CDR3 DNA sequence: TGTGCCAGCAGCCACGACGGAAACACTGAAGCTTTCTTT. This codes for CASSHDGNTEAFF. The whole variable domain, remainder taken from reference TRBV5-4 and TRBJ1-1, is ETGVTQSPTHLIKTRGQQVTLRCSSQSGHNTVSWYQQALGQGPQFIFQYYREEENGRGNFPPRFSGLQFPNYSSELNVNALELDDSALYLCASSHDGNTEAFFGQGTRLTVV.

The chain has TRBV7-2 and TRBJ2-7, with 8 positions matching TRBD1. V lost 5 bases and J lost 0; bases outside the gene matches: 6. CDR1 and CDR2 (germline): SGHTA, FQGNSA. The CDR3 length is 15 residues. Here the CDR3 reads CASSPGQGFSYEQYF. The CDR3 DNA reads as TGTGCCAGCAGCCCTGGACAGGGCTTCTCCTACGAGCAGTACTTC.

The chain combines TRBV6-5 with TRBJ1-2; perhaps TRBD1 as D (6 bases). The CDR3 is 15 amino acids. V was pared by 6 bases and J by 2 bases, with 16 bases between. Per germline, CDR1 MNHEY and CDR2 SVGAGI. CDR3 nucleotides: TGTGCCAGCAGCCAACAGGGATTTGCGAACTATGGCTACACCTTC. Encoded protein: CASSQQGFANYGYTF.

The chain links TRBV29-1 to TRBJ2-7; TRBD1 matches at 8 bases. V was pared by 3 bases and J by 3 bases, with 10 bases of the junction left unmatched. The germline V gene encodes CDR1 SQVTM and CDR2 ANQGSEA. The CDR3 is 15 residues long. The CDR3 loop is CSVERHRGDFYEQYF. The CDR3 bases are TGCAGCGTTGAGAGGCACAGGGGGGACTTCTACGAGCAGTACTTC.

The chain employs TRBV9 and TRBJ2-3; D not resolved. CDR3 length: 13 amino acids. Germline V gene sequence: CDR1 SGDLS, CDR2 YYNGEE. V was clipped by 0 bases and J by 4 bases, with 6 bases between them. This chain's CDR3 is CASSVDDPDTQYF. As DNA, the CDR3 is TGTGCCAGCAGCGTAGACGACCCAGATACGCAGTATTTT. Together with reference TRBV9 and TRBJ2-3, the CDR3 gives the full variable domain: DSGVTQTPKHLITATGQRVTLRCSPRSGDLSVYWYQQSLDQGLQFLIQYYNGEERAKGNILERFSAQQFPDLHSELNLSSLELGDSALYFCASSVDDPDTQYFGPGTRLTVL.

This clone was counted once. The genes are TRBV18 and TRBJ1-1, with 10 bases lining up with TRBD1. Trimming cost V 3 bases and J 3 bases; bases outside gene matches: 10. The CDR3 is 17 residues long. Per the germline V gene, CDR1 is KGHSH and CDR2 is LQKENI. DNA for the CDR3: TGTGCCAGCTCACCTTCCCTGGGACAGGGGCCTTACACTGAAGCTTTCTTT. Translating gives CASSPSLGQGPYTEAFF.

V is TRBV15 and J is TRBJ2-7; D remains ambiguous. This CDR3 region has 13 residues. The V end was cut by 1 base, the J end by 4 bases, with 8 bases between. Germline-derived CDR1 and CDR2 are LNHNV and YYDKDF (reference sequence). For the CDR3, the DNA is TGTGCCACCAGCAGAGTCGGCAGGTACGAGCAGTACTTC. Translated, it gives CATSRVGRYEQYF.

V and J are TRBV7-8 and TRBJ2-7; D remains unclear. The CDR3 contains 15 residues. In germline, CDR1 is SGHVS, CDR2 FQNEAQ. V lost 5 bases, J lost 4 bases, and 18 bases lay in between. In DNA, the CDR3 is TGTGCCAGCAGCCCCCATGGCACCATGGGGTACGAGCAGTACTTC. Protein product: CASSPHGTMGYEQYF. Full variable domain (remainder filled in from reference TRBV7-8 and TRBJ2-7): GAGVSQSPRYKVAKRGQDVALRCDPISGHVSLFWYQQALGQGPEFLTYFQNEAQLDKSGLPSDRFFAERPEGSVSTLKIQRTQQEDSAVYLCASSPHGTMGYEQYFGPGTRLTVT.

The rearrangement links TRBV27 to TRBJ2-5; D possibly corresponds to TRBD2 (7 bases). The CDR3 runs to 15 residues. The V end lost 5 bases, the J end lost 5 bases, and 18 bases lay between the germline ends. CDR1 MNHEY and CDR2 SMNVEV come from the germline V gene (reference sequence). CDR3 sequence reads: CASSPSRGAGETQYF. For the CDR3, the DNA is TGTGCCAGCAGTCCCTCCCGGGGGGCGGGGGAGACCCAGTACTTC.

The gene calls are TRBV30 and TRBJ1-2; D call uncertain. The CDR3 length is 12 residues. Germline assignment: CDR1 GTSNPN and CDR2 SVGIG (reference sequence). V shed 4 bases and J shed 3 bases, with 9 bases lying between them. CDR3: CAWTGVDYGYTF. The DNA of the CDR3 is TGTGCCTGGACAGGAGTGGACTATGGCTACACCTTC.

The J gene is TRBJ1-1, the V gene TRBV6-6, with a possible D match to TRBD1 (5 bases). In germline, CDR1 is MNHNY, CDR2 SVGAGI (reference sequence). V lost 6 bases and J lost 5, with 16 bases in between. This CDR3 is built from 14 residues. The CDR3 spells CASSRTPPATEAFF. The CDR3 DNA follows: TGTGCCAGCAGCAGGACACCTCCTGCTACTGAAGCTTTCTTT.

This clone is a singleton in its sample. V gene TRBV5-4 combines with J gene TRBJ2-1; 8 nucleotides agree with TRBD1. The length of the CDR3 is 13 residues. After removal of 6 bases from V and 6 bases from J, the junction contained 5 bases not matched to a gene. Per the germline V gene, CDR1 is SGHNT and CDR2 is YYREEE (reference sequence). CDR3 in DNA: TGTGCCAGCACTAACAGGGGGTCCAATGAGCAGTTCTTC. Encoded protein: CASTNRGSNEQFF.

The V gene is TRBV7-6, the J gene TRBJ1-3, with D possibly matching TRBD1 (5 bases). The V end was cut by 1 base, the J end by 1 base, with 8 bases between. CDR3 length: 15 residues. Germline V gene data show CDR1 as SGHVS and CDR2 as FNYEAQ. The CDR3 region is CASSLGGYSGNTIYF. For the CDR3, the DNA is TGTGCCAGCAGCTTAGGGGGGTATTCTGGAAACACCATATATTTT.

The CDR3 here is CASNLGGAVETQYF. The DNA of the CDR3 is TGTGCCAGCAACCTGGGGGGGGCTGTGGAGACCCAGTACTTC. The chain couples TRBV6-1 to TRBJ2-5, with a tentative D call TRBD2 (7 bases). Deletions cut 7 bases from V and 5 bases from J, with 17 bases between. CDR3 size: 14 residues. Germline lookup yields CDR1 MNHNS and CDR2 SASEGT.